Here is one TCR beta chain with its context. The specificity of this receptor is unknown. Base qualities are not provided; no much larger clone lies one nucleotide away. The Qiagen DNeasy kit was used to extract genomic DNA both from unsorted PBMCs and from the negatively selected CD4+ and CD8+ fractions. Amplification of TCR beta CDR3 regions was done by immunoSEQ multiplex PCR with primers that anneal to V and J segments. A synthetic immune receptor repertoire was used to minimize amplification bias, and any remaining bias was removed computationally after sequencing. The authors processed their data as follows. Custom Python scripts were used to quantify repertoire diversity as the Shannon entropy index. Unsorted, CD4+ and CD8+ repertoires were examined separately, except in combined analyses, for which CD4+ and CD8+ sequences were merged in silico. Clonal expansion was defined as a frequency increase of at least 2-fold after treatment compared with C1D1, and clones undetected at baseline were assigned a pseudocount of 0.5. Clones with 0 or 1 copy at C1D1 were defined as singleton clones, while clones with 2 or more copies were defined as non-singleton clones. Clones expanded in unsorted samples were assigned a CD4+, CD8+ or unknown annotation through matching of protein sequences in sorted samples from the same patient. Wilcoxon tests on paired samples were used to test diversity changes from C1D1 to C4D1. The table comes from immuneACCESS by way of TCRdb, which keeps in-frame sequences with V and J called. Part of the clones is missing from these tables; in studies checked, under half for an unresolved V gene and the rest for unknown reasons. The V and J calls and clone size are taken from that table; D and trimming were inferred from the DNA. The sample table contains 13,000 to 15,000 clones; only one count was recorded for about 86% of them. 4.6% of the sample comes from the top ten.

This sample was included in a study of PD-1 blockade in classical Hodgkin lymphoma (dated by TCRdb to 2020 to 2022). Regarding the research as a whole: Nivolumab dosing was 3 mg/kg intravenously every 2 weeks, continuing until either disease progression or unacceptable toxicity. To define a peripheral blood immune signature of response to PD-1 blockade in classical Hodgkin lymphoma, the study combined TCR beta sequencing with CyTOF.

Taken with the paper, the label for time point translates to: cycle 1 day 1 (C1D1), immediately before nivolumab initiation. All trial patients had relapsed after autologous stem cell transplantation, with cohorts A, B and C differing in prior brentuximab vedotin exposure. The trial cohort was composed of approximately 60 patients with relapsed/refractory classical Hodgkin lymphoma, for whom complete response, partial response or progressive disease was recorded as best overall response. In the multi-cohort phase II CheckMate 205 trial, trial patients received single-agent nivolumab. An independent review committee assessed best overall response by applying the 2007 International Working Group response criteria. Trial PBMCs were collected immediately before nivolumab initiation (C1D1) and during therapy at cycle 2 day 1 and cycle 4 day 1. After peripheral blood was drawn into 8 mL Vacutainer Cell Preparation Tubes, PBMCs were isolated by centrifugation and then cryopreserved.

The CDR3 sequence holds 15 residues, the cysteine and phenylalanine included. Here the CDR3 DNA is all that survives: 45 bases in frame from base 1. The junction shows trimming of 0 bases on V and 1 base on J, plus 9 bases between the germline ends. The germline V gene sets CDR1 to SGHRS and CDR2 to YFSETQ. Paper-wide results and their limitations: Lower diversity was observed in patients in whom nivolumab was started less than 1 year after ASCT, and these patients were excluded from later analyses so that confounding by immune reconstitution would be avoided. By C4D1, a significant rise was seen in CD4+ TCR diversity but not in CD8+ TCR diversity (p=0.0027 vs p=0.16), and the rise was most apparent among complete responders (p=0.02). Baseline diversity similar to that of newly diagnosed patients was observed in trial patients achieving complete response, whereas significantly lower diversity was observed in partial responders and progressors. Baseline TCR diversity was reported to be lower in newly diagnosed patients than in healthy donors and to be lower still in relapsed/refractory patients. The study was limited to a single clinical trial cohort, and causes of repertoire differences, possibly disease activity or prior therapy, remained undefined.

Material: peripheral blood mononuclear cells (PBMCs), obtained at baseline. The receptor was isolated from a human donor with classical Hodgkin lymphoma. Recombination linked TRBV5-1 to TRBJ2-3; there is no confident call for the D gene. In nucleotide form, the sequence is TGCGCCAGCAGCTTGGATGCTATTCGCACAGATACGCAGTATTTT. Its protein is CASSLDAIRTDTQYF.